This TCR beta chain originates from a study of long-term antiretroviral therapy in people with HIV. There are 13 residues in the CDR3. V lost 1 base to trimming and J lost 1 base, with 4 bases between them. The germline gives CDR1 SGHNT, CDR2 YYREEE (reference sequence). The study's findings and limits: Clones that had undergone expansion before ART dominated the repertoire at all time points. An increase in diversity followed ART, yet levels stayed below transplant donor controls. HIV repertoires spanned tighter CDR3 length ranges than controls did.

The libraries were made with immunoSEQ v3.0 at survey level. The repertoire was sequenced with immunoSEQ multiplex PCR; TCRdb's copy has only in-frame clones and lacks some. The repertoire includes approximately 35,000 clones, 80% to 90% of them detected once, and 10% to 13% sits in the top ten. Comments on this clone: The target antigen is unknown.

The gene calls are TRBV5-4 and TRBJ2-3; D remains ambiguous. The sequenced sample was unsorted PBMCs, obtained 2.2 years after starting antiretroviral therapy. This TCR was sampled from a man between 18 and 29 years old with HIV. CDR3 residues: CASSLRGTDTQYF. In nucleotides, the CDR3 is TGTGCCAGCAGCTTGAGAGGCACAGATACGCAGTATTTT.